These 18 T cell receptor beta chains were all obtained from the same sample, sequenced in a study of OX40 agonist ivuxolimab in advanced cancers. The assay was immunoSEQ multiplex PCR, and TCRdb's table has in-frame clones only and misses some. The table includes about 77,000 clones, 94% detected once. Sequences were derived from CD4+ or CD8+ T cells sorted from blood, sampled in a trial of the OX40 agonist ivuxolimab. These receptors came from an adult with an advanced solid tumor such as melanoma, head and neck, liver or kidney cancer.

In DNA, the CDR3 is TGTGCCAGCAGCGCGTGGACCCCGCGGGACAGCTCCTACAATGAGCAGTTCTTC. It is translated as CASSAWTPRDSSYNEQFF. The genes are TRBV7-9 and TRBJ2-1; D might be TRBD1 (7 bases). The ends were cut back, 5 bases at V and 0 bases at J, with 20 bases in the middle. This CDR3 is built from 18 residues. Germline values: CDR1 SEHNR, CDR2 FQNEAQ (reference sequence).

The CDR3 loop is CASSVAVGASSLNIQYF. The CDR3 bases are TGTGCCAGCAGCGTAGCAGTGGGGGCGAGTAGTTTAAACATTCAGTACTTC. The chain links TRBV9 to TRBJ2-4; D is perhaps TRBD1 (6 bases). V lost 0 bases to trimming and J lost 6 bases, with 19 bases between them. The CDR3 length is 17 residues. In germline, CDR1 is SGDLS, CDR2 YYNGEE.

CDR3 residues: CASSGGGTGDEQYF. The CDR3 bases are TGTGCCAGCAGTGGGGGAGGGACCGGGGACGAGCAGTACTTC. The J gene is TRBJ2-7, the V gene TRBV6-5, with 7 bases matching TRBD2. The CDR3 is 14 residues long. Germline-derived CDR1 and CDR2 are MNHEY and SVGAGI. Trimming at V came to 5 bases and at J to 5 bases, leaving 9 bases not matched to a gene.

V usage is TRBV4-1 and J usage is TRBJ2-1, with a weak D call TRBD1 (5 bases). Germline V CDR1 and CDR2: MGHRA, YSYEKL. CDR3 length: 15 residues. Trimming took off 4 bases at V and 2 bases at J, with 12 bases between the two ends. CDR3 coding DNA: TGCGCCAGCAGCCCCCGACAGAGCCCCTACAATGAGCAGTTCTTC. Amino acid sequence: CASSPRQSPYNEQFF.

The chain recombines TRBV10-1 with TRBJ1-4; TRBD1 matches 8 bases. The germline V gene has CDR1 WNHNN and CDR2 SYGVQD (reference sequence). V shed 5 bases, J shed 8 bases, and the junction held 7 bases outside the gene matches. This CDR3 comprises 14 residues. The chain's CDR3 is CASSRGQGREKLFF. The CDR3 region has the DNA TGCGCCAGCAGTCGCGGACAGGGAAGGGAAAAACTGTTTTTT.

The gene calls are TRBV6-5 and TRBJ1-3; D may be TRBD1 (6 bases). Deletions cut 7 bases from V and 3 bases from J, with 13 bases between. CDR3 length: 14 amino acids. Germline V gene data show CDR1 as MNHEY and CDR2 as SVGAGI. The CDR3 loop is CASTSTGYGNTIYF. CDR3 coding DNA: TGTGCCAGCACCTCAACAGGGTATGGAAACACCATATATTTT.

V gene TRBV27 combines with J gene TRBJ2-3, with D perhaps TRBD1 or TRBD2 (5 bases each). In germline, CDR1 is MNHEY, CDR2 SMNVEV (reference sequence). This CDR3 contains 17 residues. V was pared by 5 bases and J by 6 bases, with 24 bases between. CDR3 DNA: TGTGCCAGCAGTCCTACGGGACCGGGGTCCTTGTGGGATACGCAGTATTTT. It translates to CASSPTGPGSLWDTQYF.

V gene TRBV6-5 combines with J gene TRBJ1-2, with D tentatively TRBD1 (5 bases). Germline CDR1 MNHEY, CDR2 SVGAGI. The CDR3 runs 14 residues. Between the trimmed V and J ends, which lost 0 bases and 4 bases, there was a span of 9 bases. The CDR3 sequence is CASSYSWDGYGYTF. As DNA, the CDR3 is TGTGCCAGCAGTTACTCGTGGGACGGCTATGGCTACACCTTC.

This clone appeared a single time. The chain carries TRBV6-1 and TRBJ2-5, with TRBD1 as a possible D gene (6 bases). The end of the DNA fits TRBJ2-7 better, so the J call may be wrong. The CDR3 contains 14 residues. Germline V gene sequence: CDR1 MNHNS, CDR2 SASEGT. The CDR3 coding sequence is TGTGCCAGCAGTGAACCGACAGGACCCTACGAGCAGTACTTC. Protein sequence: CASSEPTGPYEQYF.

The chain uses TRBV4-3 and TRBJ1-1; no clear D gene. The V and J ends lost 1 base and 1 base respectively, with 10 bases between them. Germline V lookup: CDR1 LGHNA, CDR2 YSLEER. This CDR3 is 15 amino acids long. CDR3 coding DNA: TGCGCCAGCAGCCAAGCCCCTGGAGGGAACACTGAAGCTTTCTTT. Translation: CASSQAPGGNTEAFF.

As to this clone: The sample contains more than one DNA sequence encoding this CDR3. CDR3 region: CASSYSPAFF. For the CDR3, the DNA is TGTGCCAGCAGTTACTCACCGGCTTTCTTT. The V gene is TRBV6-5, the J gene TRBJ1-1; no firm D call. CDR3 length: 10 residues. Germline CDR1 MNHEY, CDR2 SVGAGI. With 0 bases removed from V and 11 bases from J, the gap between germline ends came to 4 bases.

The genes are TRBV9 and TRBJ1-2, with D tentatively TRBD1 (5 bases). The CDR3 is 14 residues long. Trimming shortened V by 3 bases and J by 5 bases, and 14 bases separated the two germline ends. The germline CDR1 and CDR2 sequences are SGDLS and YYNGEE. The CDR3 protein is CASSAGDAGYGYTF. The CDR3, as DNA: TGTGCCAGCAGCGCCGGCGACGCAGGGTATGGCTACACCTTC.

The DNA for the CDR3 is TGTGCCAGCAGTTACTTTTCGACGGGGGGAGATCGCTACACCTTC. Translated, it gives CASSYFSTGGDRYTF. This chain links TRBV6-5 with TRBJ1-2, with D tentatively TRBD1 (5 bases). V was pared by 1 base and J by 9 bases, with 18 bases between. The germline V gene has CDR1 MNHEY and CDR2 SVGAGI. The CDR3 sequence is 15 residues long.

This clone appeared a single time. The chain carries TRBV4-3 and TRBJ2-5, with D uncertain. TRBJ2-7 explains the end of the DNA better; the J call may be wrong. This CDR3 is built from 15 residues. CDR1 is LGHNA, CDR2 YSLEER, per germline. The CDR3 DNA is TGCGCCAGCAGCCAAGATAAATACCAAGACTACGAGCAGTACTTC. This codes for CASSQDKYQDYEQYF.

The V call is TRBV6-1, the J call TRBJ2-1; 8 nucleotides match TRBD2. The junction had 8 bases not matched to a gene; V was cut back by 1 base and J by 3 bases. From germline, CDR1 is MNHNS and CDR2 SASEGT. CDR3 size: 17 residues. This CDR3 reads CASSEEWRLAGYNEQFF. CDR3 DNA sequence: TGTGCCAGCAGTGAAGAGTGGCGGCTAGCGGGCTACAATGAGCAGTTCTTC.

The gene calls are TRBV10-3 and TRBJ2-1, with 15 bases fitting TRBD2. Germline loops: CDR1 ENHRY, CDR2 SYGVKD. The CDR3 runs 16 residues. Trimming removed 6 bases from V and 7 bases from J; junction bases left unmatched: 7. CDR3 nucleotide sequence: TGTGCCATCAGGGGACCGGGACTAGCGGGAGGTAATGAGCAGTTCTTC. It specifies CAIRGPGLAGGNEQFF.

The V call is TRBV27, the J call TRBJ2-4, with TRBD2 matching over 14 bases. J lost 0 bases, V lost 6 bases, and 7 bases had no gene match. CDR1 is MNHEY, CDR2 SMNVEV, per germline (reference sequence). This CDR3 comprises 18 residues. The CDR3 loop is CASRLTSGRARAKNIQYF. The CDR3 DNA sequence: TGTGCCAGCAGGCTGACTAGCGGGAGGGCGAGAGCCAAAAACATTCAGTACTTC.

The rearrangement links TRBV19 to TRBJ2-1; TRBD2 agrees at 12 bases. From germline, CDR1 is LNHDA and CDR2 SQIVND (reference sequence). The CDR3 runs to 15 residues. After removal of 5 bases from V and 6 bases from J, the junction contained 5 bases not matched to a gene. The CDR3 DNA follows: TGTGCCAGTAGTCTAGCTAGCGGGGGGGGCAATGAGCAGTTCTTC. Translation gives CASSLASGGGNEQFF.